This T cell receptor beta chain derives from a study of shared clonotypes between healthy human individuals (TCRdb year 2020). Broadly, across the study: A couple of women and a few men aged 18 to 49 years were included in the cohort. Leukapheresis yielded between about 0.85 and 9 billion PBMCs per donor. To increase sequencing depth and limit assay-specific biases, different laboratories used diverse techniques to prepare libraries and sequence TCR repertoires. For each donor, CD4 naive and CD4 memory were each given three plates, CD8 naive was given two plates, and CD8 memory was given one plate. Blood TCR repertoires of roughly five healthy adults were deeply sequenced to estimate repertoire size and the extent of clonotype sharing between individuals.

TCR CDR3 regions were amplified from genomic DNA by multiplex PCR using the deep immunoSEQ assay. Extracted genomic DNA from each cell subset was spread evenly across all wells of several immunoSEQ 96-well plates, with each plate serving as a replicate. Each replicate PCR for sorted subsets received around 210 ng genomic DNA, equal to about 30,000 T cell genomes. The purified libraries were quantified using a Qubit 3.0 fluorometer, sized with a Bioanalyzer 2100, and then quantified again using the KAPA Library Quantification kit. Every immunoSEQ 96-well plate was sequenced on a separate single-read 150-cycle Illumina NextSeq 550 flow cell. The study's own analysis went as follows. The immunoSEQ output contained only junctional sequences without quality scores, so filtering could not match that applied to full-length reads. To assign V/J genes and CDR3, sequences were annotated against IMGT germline references using PyIR, a Python wrapper for IgBLAST v1.9. Any read was removed if the V/J assignment was weak (E-value above 1e-6), the CDR3 was missing, or the read contained stop codons, out-of-frame junctions, or ambiguous translated residues. V3J clonotypes were defined as sequences sharing an identical inferred V gene, J gene, and CDR3 amino acid sequence. Percentage overlap between repertoires was computed as shared unique clonotypes divided by the size of the smaller repertoire. Repertoire richness was assessed with RTK rarefaction, the Chao1 estimator, and Recon v2.1 estimates of unobserved clonotypes. For all TCRbeta clonotypes obtained by the gDNA method from four donors, generation probabilities were computed with OLGA. This immuneACCESS table, as held by TCRdb, lists in-frame sequences with V and J called but not all clones. Of the missing ones, under half trace to an unresolved V gene in checked studies; the others have no known cause. The DNA gave D and trimming, while V, J and clone size come from that table. This sample has a few million clones in its table, and under 95% of those were observed once. The top ten constitute 0.37% of the sample.

Donors were healthy HIV-negative adults with no recently reported acute infections or vaccinations. Every donor was a Caucasian adult residing in Nashville, Tennessee, USA. Magnetic negative selection was used to enrich CD4+ T cells, after which naive cells were positively selected on CD45RA and the negative fraction became the memory subset. After blood collection by leukapheresis, PBMCs were isolated using Ficoll-Histopaque density gradient centrifugation and then cryopreserved in the vapor phase of liquid nitrogen. Analytical flow cytometry was used to check the purity and quantity of every magnetically sorted T cell population. Each sorted fraction had its genomic DNA isolated and then quantified by UV absorbance on a Nanodrop 2000c. General findings and caveats noted by the study authors: Estimated clonotype richness was generally larger for naive than for memory subsets. Because the study included only a small number of donors, the genetic and exposure-history diversity represented was limited. Compared with non-shared clonotypes, the clonotypes found in all four sorted-subset donors had higher generation probabilities. Sharing across several donors was observed for approximately 5% of naive CD4, less than 4% of naive CD8, 2.3% of memory CD4, and around 0.42% of memory CD8 clonotypes. Based on pairwise subsampling, the degree of clonotype sharing among donors was expected to be affected by sequencing depth. Sampling was restricted to blood, and TCR repertoires in tissues likely differ from the TCR repertoires found in blood. Rarefaction of sorted-subset datasets indicated incomplete sequencing despite the large sequencing depth.

Comment on this clone: Its antigen target is currently unknown. Per-nucleotide qualities are absent, and no much larger clonotype sits a single base away.

The sequence was collected from a man between 18 and 35 years old in good health. Some clones in this sample may be carry-over from other donors' samples. Sequencing was performed on naive CD4+ T cells from PBMCs. The sample's cell subset or site label, decoded: CD45RA+ positively selected.

CDR3 region: CATAAETGFEDSYEQYF. Here is the DNA: TGTGCCACCGCAGCCGAGACAGGGTTTGAGGACTCCTACGAGCAGTACTTC. The sequence joins TRBV15 to TRBJ2-7, and TRBD1 matches 7 of the central bases. The CDR3, from cysteine to phenylalanine, totals 17 residues. The DNA shown is the 51-base CDR3, in frame from base 1. Ends trimmed: V by 8 bases, J by 0 bases; bases unmatched to a gene: 16. According to the germline V gene (reference sequence), CDR1 reads LNHNV and CDR2 reads YYDKDF.